A selection of T cell receptor beta chains follows, all from one sample in a study of spatial heterogeneity in lung cancer. TCRdb re-analysed the 5' RACE reads in MiXCR, keeping a single row per CDR3 protein. The data show some 25,000 distinct CDR3 sequences, with less than 9% seen just once and around 26% held by the top ten. Sample: lung tumor tissue, taken at surgery. The receptors originated from a male donor with early-stage non-small cell lung cancer. Each CDR3 is given with its conserved first and last residue. D genes are given only for firm matches. A row's size may be missing; if present it is once, few, many or a size class.

size: many; V: TRBV20-1; D: TRBD1; J: TRBJ2-5; CDR3: CSAPDRALQETQYF; DNA: TGCAGTGCTCCGGACAGGGCCCTCCAAGAGACCCAGTACTTC
size: many; V: TRBV20-1; D: .; J: TRBJ2-7; CDR3: CSALSRGRAYEQYF; DNA: TGCAGTGCTCTCAGCAGGGGTAGGGCCTACGAGCAGTACTTC
size: few; V: TRBV30; D: .; J: TRBJ1-4; CDR3: CAWSVGGAGQNELFF; DNA: TGTGCCTGGAGTGTAGGAGGGGCTGGACAGAATGAACTGTTTTTT
size: many; V: TRBV14; D: .; J: TRBJ2-7; CDR3: CASSPTWGRLTYEQYF; DNA: TGTGCCAGCAGCCCCACATGGGGCAGACTCACCTACGAGCAGTACTTC
size: .; V: TRBV5-4; D: TRBD1; J: TRBJ2-1; CDR3: CASSLERQGGNEQFF; DNA: TGTGCCAGCAGCTTGGAGCGACAGGGGGGGAATGAGCAGTTCTTC
size: few; V: TRBV7-2; D: .; J: TRBJ2-7; CDR3: CASRTAMGGAYEQYF; DNA: TGTGCCAGCAGGACAGCGATGGGGGGAGCCTACGAGCAGTACTTC
size: few; V: TRBV20-1; D: TRBD2; J: TRBJ2-3; CDR3: CSAPIAGITDTQYF; DNA: TGCAGTGCTCCAATAGCGGGGATCACAGATACGCAGTATTTT
size: .; V: TRBV2; D: .; J: TRBJ2-7; CDR3: CASSQTGYEQYF; DNA: TGTGCCAGCAGTCAGACAGGCTACGAGCAGTACTTC
size: many; V: TRBV6-2/TRBV6-3; D: .; J: TRBJ2-7; CDR3: CASRSRLVPEQYF; DNA: TGTGCCAGCAGGTCTCGACTAGTTCCCGAGCAGTACTTC
size: .; V: TRBV28; D: .; J: TRBJ1-5; CDR3: CASRNNQPQHF; DNA: TGTGCCAGCAGAAACAATCAGCCCCAGCATTTT
size: many; V: TRBV5-5; D: .; J: TRBJ2-1; CDR3: CASSLGPDNEQFF; DNA: TGTGCCAGCAGCTTAGGACCCGACAATGAGCAGTTCTTC
size: many; V: TRBV4-3; D: .; J: TRBJ1-1; CDR3: CASSQGWLGTEAFF; DNA: TGCGCCAGCAGCCAAGGATGGTTGGGCACTGAAGCTTTCTTT
size: .; V: TRBV7-2; D: TRBD2; J: TRBJ2-3; CDR3: CASSLGLARGTDTQYF; DNA: TGTGCCAGCAGCCTCGGACTAGCGAGGGGCACAGATACGCAGTATTTT
size: many; V: TRBV20-1; D: .; J: TRBJ2-3; CDR3: CSATLEDTQYF; DNA: TGCAGTGCTACCTTGGAAGATACGCAGTATTTT
size: many; V: TRBV2; D: .; J: TRBJ2-1; CDR3: CASRRRDEQFF; DNA: TGTGCCAGCCGAAGGCGCGATGAGCAGTTCTTC
size: many; V: TRBV6-5; D: .; J: TRBJ2-3; CDR3: CASSYAGTLSTDTQYF; DNA: TGTGCCAGCAGTTACGCCGGGACACTAAGCACAGATACGCAGTATTTT
size: .; V: TRBV20-1; D: TRBD2; J: TRBJ2-3; CDR3: CSARDPAGKPDTQYF; DNA: TGCAGTGCTAGAGATCCAGCGGGGAAACCGGATACGCAGTATTTT
size: many; V: TRBV6-1; D: .; J: TRBJ1-5; CDR3: CASSGTAIRNQPQHF; DNA: TGTGCCAGCAGTGGGACAGCGATTCGCAATCAGCCCCAGCATTTT
size: many; V: TRBV2; D: TRBD2; J: TRBJ2-7; CDR3: CASRAPRSLAGGSYEQYF; DNA: TGTGCCAGCAGAGCCCCCCGGAGCTTAGCGGGGGGCTCCTACGAGCAGTACTTC
size: few; V: TRBV7-6; D: .; J: TRBJ2-2; CDR3: CASSLALKRFTGELFF; DNA: TGTGCCAGCAGCTTAGCGCTAAAACGGTTTACCGGGGAGCTGTTTTTT
size: few; V: TRBV7-2; D: TRBD2; J: TRBJ2-1; CDR3: CASSSRTSVNEQFF; DNA: TGTGCCAGCAGCTCGCGGACTAGCGTGAATGAGCAGTTCTTC
size: few; V: TRBV6-5; D: TRBD2; J: TRBJ2-1; CDR3: CASSYLGGDEQFF; DNA: TGTGCCAGCAGTTACCTGGGAGGGGATGAGCAGTTCTTC
size: many; V: TRBV7-2; D: .; J: TRBJ2-5; CDR3: CASSWAGSSYQETQYF; DNA: TGTGCCAGCAGCTGGGCCGGGAGCTCGTACCAAGAGACCCAGTACTTC
size: many; V: TRBV20-1; D: .; J: TRBJ1-1; CDR3: CSASFGAEEAFF; DNA: TGCAGTGCTAGTTTTGGGGCTGAAGAAGCTTTCTTT
size: .; V: TRBV4-1; D: .; J: TRBJ1-3; CDR3: CASSQEITPSGNTIYF; DNA: TGCGCCAGCAGCCAAGAAATAACACCCTCTGGAAACACCATATATTTT
size: many; V: TRBV24-1; D: .; J: TRBJ1-1; CDR3: CATSTRGDTEAFF; DNA: TGTGCCACCAGTACTAGGGGGGACACTGAAGCTTTCTTT
size: .; V: TRBV6-6; D: .; J: TRBJ1-1; CDR3: CASSYSPAGKAFF; DNA: TGTGCCAGCAGTTACTCTCCGGCAGGGAAAGCTTTCTTT
size: .; V: TRBV20-1; D: .; J: TRBJ2-2; CDR3: CSARDLTNTGELFF; DNA: TGCAGTGCTAGAGATCTTACAAACACCGGGGAGCTGTTTTTT
size: many; V: TRBV10-3; D: .; J: TRBJ1-1; CDR3: CAISDLTKAFF; DNA: TGTGCCATCAGTGACCTGACTAAAGCTTTCTTT
size: many; V: TRBV2; D: .; J: TRBJ1-2; CDR3: CASSETPHYGYTF; DNA: TGTGCCAGCAGTGAAACACCGCACTATGGCTACACCTTC
size: many; V: TRBV10-3; D: TRBD1; J: TRBJ1-2; CDR3: CAISELSGGAFYGYTF; DNA: TGTGCCATCAGTGAGCTATCAGGGGGCGCTTTTTATGGCTACACCTTC
size: many; V: TRBV20-1; D: .; J: TRBJ2-1; CDR3: CSARDPGRKGNEQFF; DNA: TGCAGTGCTAGAGATCCGGGACGGAAAGGGAATGAGCAGTTCTTC
size: .; V: TRBV6-2/TRBV6-3; D: .; J: TRBJ1-5; CDR3: CASEDSYNQPRHF; DNA: TGTGCCAGCGAGGACAGCTACAATCAGCCCCGGCATTTT
size: many; V: TRBV10-3; D: .; J: TRBJ2-7; CDR3: CAISRDNPDSYEQYF; DNA: TGTGCCATCAGTAGGGACAACCCGGACTCCTACGAGCAGTACTTC
size: many; V: TRBV6-2/TRBV6-3; D: .; J: TRBJ1-1; CDR3: CASREAGRSTFEAFF; DNA: TGTGCCTCGCGAGAAGCAGGGCGCTCTACTTTTGAAGCTTTCTTT
size: many; V: TRBV20-1; D: TRBD1; J: TRBJ1-5; CDR3: CSARQGAHSNQPQHF; DNA: TGCAGTGCCCGACAGGGGGCGCATAGCAATCAGCCCCAGCATTTT
size: many; V: TRBV30; D: .; J: TRBJ2-7; CDR3: CAWSDRGLGYEQYF; DNA: TGTGCCTGGAGTGATAGGGGATTGGGGTACGAGCAGTACTTC